The clone carrying this T cell receptor beta chain was seen more than once but under ten times. The sample belongs to a study of T cell changes during pregnancy in multiple sclerosis. V gave up 5 bases and J gave up 4 bases, with 9 bases separating them. The CDR3 is made up of 13 amino acids. Per the germline V gene, CDR1 is LNHNV and CDR2 is YYDKDF (reference sequence). Sequenced by immunoSEQ multiplex PCR; TCRdb stores in-frame clones only, minus some. The sample has about 68,000 clones, 90% seen once; the top ten hold about 1.5%. The gene calls are TRBV15 and TRBJ1-5; no clear D gene. This receptor was identified in a female donor with multiple sclerosis, enrolled in a pregnancy study. The specimen comprised peripheral blood, sampled in the third trimester of pregnancy. The CDR3 region is CATSQYGNQPQHF. The DNA for the CDR3 is TGTGCCACCAGCCAATACGGTAATCAGCCCCAGCATTTT.